This T cell receptor (beta chain) came from a study of CD8 T cells in Susac syndrome (dated by TCRdb to between 2018 and 2021). Regarding the complete study: Of the Susac syndrome patients who were sequenced, more than five had clinically active disease and roughly 8 were in clinical remission. The study used repertoire sequencing to test whether antigen drove CD8+ T cell activation and differentiation in Susac syndrome. Clonality of the CD8+ T cell repertoire was compared between about a dozen healthy donors, approximately 14 Susac syndrome patients and roughly 15 multiple sclerosis patients. At the time of blood withdrawal, Susac syndrome patients were either therapy-naive, taking corticosteroids (with some also receiving IVIg), or on IVIg alone.

RNA was extracted using the RNeasy kit, and about 0.45 to 1 ug of the RNA was reverse transcribed with random hexamers. The immunoSEQ multiplex PCR assay, which covers 54 Vbeta and 13 Jbeta segments, was used to amplify TCR beta CDR3 regions. To correct PCR amplification bias, a synthetic template baseline was used for both primer optimization and computational correction. On the authors' methods: Only productive sequences were kept, with reads annotated to V, D and J genes according to IMGT and analyzed in immunoSEQ Analyzer. To calculate clonality, Shannon entropy was normalized by log2 of the number of productive unique sequences and then subtracted from one. For each patient and control, public and private clones were evaluated among the 100 most prevalent clones. A clone was defined as Susac-specific if it was absent from the healthy and MS cohorts, from approximately 980 published viral clones and from other ImmuneACCESS disease sequences. TCRdb applied fastp at Q25 and MiXCR to the public reads, then kept only in-frame beta chains. Each entry merges the rows of one CDR3 protein and shows their most common DNA and genes. These V and J calls are TCRdb output, not the study's own analysis. In all, the sample holds nearly 110,000 distinct CDR3 sequences, and around 94% of those were seen once. The ten biggest clones cover roughly 0.43% of the sample.

Peripheral blood CD8+ and CD4+ T cells from healthy donors, Susac syndrome patients and multiple sclerosis patients were profiled by high-throughput TCR beta sequencing. Susac syndrome patients met recently defined diagnostic criteria for definite or probable disease. Bulk CD8+ and CD4+ T cells were purified magnetically by negative isolation, whereas CD8+ TEMRA cells were enriched by FACS. Blood was drawn into EDTA tubes, processed within 24 hours, and PBMCs were isolated by density gradient centrifugation. PBMCs intended for TCR sequencing were cryopreserved in liquid nitrogen and thawed later in a water bath at 37 degrees C. A purity of at least 90% was achieved for sorted or isolated CD4+, CD8+ and CD8+ TEMRA cells. A word on this clonotype: Its antigen remains undetermined. No base qualities exist here, and no much larger clone lies one base off it.

The research as a whole found: Looking at Susac-specific public clones, the researchers identified about 15 in the total CD8+ repertoire and roughly 5 in the CD8+ TEMRA repertoire. Clonal expansion was observed in Susac syndrome CD8+ repertoires, with the highest expansion in CD8+ TEMRA cells and greater expansion in clinically active than in remitting patients. The number of individuals in the TCR sequencing and HLA analysis was acknowledged as relatively small.

From its cysteine to its phenylalanine, the CDR3 spans 14 amino acids. Of all the DNA, just the CDR3 is kept, 42 bases in frame from base 1. The germline V gene gives CDR1 as SQVTM and CDR2 as ANQGSEA. V gives up 7 bases and J gives up 8 bases, and the segment between their germline ends measures 21 bases. The rearrangement combines TRBV29-1 with TRBJ2-1; the D gene is perhaps TRBD1, from 5 matching bases. This TCR was sampled from a human donor with Susac syndrome. The sample comprised CD8+ T cells from PBMCs. The CDR3 amino acid sequence is: CSAPLGQVLHEQFF. The nucleotide sequence is given as TGCAGCGCTCCATTGGGGCAGGTTCTTCATGAGCAGTTCTTC.